This is a list of T cell receptor beta chains from one sample in a study of control samples from healthy donors and cancer patients. Sequenced by immunoSEQ multiplex PCR; TCRdb stores in-frame clones only, minus some. The profile shows over 100,000 clones, approximately 88% of them singletons. The source material was blood. The receptor set was obtained from a man aged 35-49 years in good health. Both conserved end residues are part of each CDR3. Fields, in order: J gene, D gene, clone size, V gene, CDR3 DNA, CDR3 protein. The D gene is left open where the match is weak. Rows may omit the clone size; those that give it use once, few, many or a size class.

>TRBJ2-7|-|-|TRBV6-2/TRBV6-3
TGTGCCAGCAGTTACACGGCTCAGAGCTCCTACGAGCAGTACTTC
CASSYTAQSSYEQYF
>TRBJ2-3|-|-|TRBV6-5
TGTGCCAGCTCGGTCGGGGATACGCAGTATTTT
CASSVGDTQYF
>TRBJ1-2|-|once|TRBV12-3/TRBV12-4
TGTGCCAGTCGCACCAGGGATAGTTCTGGCTACACCTTC
CASRTRDSSGYTF
>TRBJ1-4|-|-|TRBV7-9
TGTGCCAGCAGCCCGAGTCTTAGGAGTAATGAAAAACTGTTTTTT
CASSPSLRSNEKLFF
>TRBJ1-5|-|-|TRBV10-1
TGCGCCAGCAGTCCCGGGGACAGCAATCAGCCCCAGCATTTT
CASSPGDSNQPQHF
>TRBJ2-2|-|-|TRBV7-2
TGTGCCAGCAGTTCATACACCGGGGAGCTGTTTTTT
CASSSYTGELFF
>TRBJ1-1|-|once|TRBV27
TGTGCCAGCTCATCCGCGTGGAGGGAGAACACTGAAGCTTTCTTT
CASSSAWRENTEAFF
>TRBJ1-2|-|-|TRBV6-1
TGTGCCAGCAGTGAAGAAAACACTTGGGGCTACACCTTC
CASSEENTWGYTF
>TRBJ1-2|-|-|TRBV10-2
TGCGCCAGCAGTGCACCGGGGGAGGCTAACTATGGCTACACCTTC
CASSAPGEANYGYTF
>TRBJ2-3|TRBD2|-|TRBV10-3
TGTGCCATCAGTGAGTCTGGGCTAGCGGGGTTCACAGATACGCAGTATTTT
CAISESGLAGFTDTQYF
>TRBJ2-5|-|-|TRBV6-5
TGTGCCAGCATGGCCTTCCAAGAGACCCAGTACTTC
CASMAFQETQYF
>TRBJ1-4|-|-|TRBV18
TGTGCCAGCTCACCGGACCGTTCCAGTGAAAAACTGTTTTTT
CASSPDRSSEKLFF
>TRBJ1-4|-|-|TRBV7-9
TGTGCCAGCAGCTTATTCGGCGGGGGGGAAAAACTGTTTTTT
CASSLFGGGEKLFF
>TRBJ2-2|-|-|TRBV25-1
TGTGCCAGCAGTGAAGGTAACACCGGGGAGCTGTTTTTT
CASSEGNTGELFF
>TRBJ1-2|-|-|TRBV24-1
TGTGCCACCAGTGATTCCAGCGACGGCTACACCTTC
CATSDSSDGYTF
>TRBJ1-1|-|-|TRBV6-5
TGTGCCAGTCGAGCGACGAGGAACACTGAAGCTTTCTTT
CASRATRNTEAFF
>TRBJ2-5|-|-|TRBV24-1
TGTGCCACCAGTGATTTGAGAGGCTCGGAGCAAGAGACCCAGTACTTC
CATSDLRGSEQETQYF
>TRBJ2-4|-|-|TRBV20-1
TGCAGTGCTAGTGCACCCGGGGGCCGGGACATTCAGTACTTC
CSASAPGGRDIQYF
>TRBJ2-2|-|-|TRBV3-1/TRBV3-2
TGTGCCAGCAGACCCAATACCGGGGAGCTGTTTTTT
CASRPNTGELFF
>TRBJ2-5|TRBD2|-|TRBV5-1
TGCGCCAGCAGCCTACGGACTAGCGGGGTGTGGGAGACCCAGTACTTC
CASSLRTSGVWETQYF
>TRBJ2-2|TRBD2|once|TRBV4-1
TGCGCCAGCAGGTTACTAGCGGAATCCACCGGGGAGCTGTTTTTT
CASRLLAESTGELFF
>TRBJ2-3|TRBD2|-|TRBV11-3
TGTGCCAGCAGCTTAGATCTTAGCGGGGGGGCAGATACGCAGTATTTT
CASSLDLSGGADTQYF
>TRBJ1-1|-|-|TRBV5-6
TGTGCCAGCAGCTTGGACAGGGCATGGGCAAACACTGAAGCTTTCTTT
CASSLDRAWANTEAFF
>TRBJ2-7|-|-|TRBV4-2
TGTGCCAGCAGCTTAGGGACTGGCCCAAGCGCCTACGAGCAGTACTTC
CASSLGTGPSAYEQYF
>TRBJ1-1|-|-|TRBV25-1
TGTGCCAGCAGTGAACCGGGGTTGGTGAACACTGAAGCTTTCTTT
CASSEPGLVNTEAFF
>TRBJ2-7|-|-|TRBV10-1
TGCGCCAGCAGTGAGTCCCCGGGATTGGGCGAGCAGTACTTC
CASSESPGLGEQYF
>TRBJ1-4|-|-|TRBV30
TGTGCCTGCCATCGCGGGGGGATGGGTGAAAAACTGTTTTTT
CACHRGGMGEKLFF
>TRBJ2-7|TRBD1|-|TRBV6-2/TRBV6-3
TGTGCCAGCAGTCTCAGGACAGGGATGGCCTCCTACGAGCAGTACTTC
CASSLRTGMASYEQYF
>TRBJ2-1|-|-|TRBV15
TGTGCCACCGCAAGGACGGCGAGCGGCGATGAGCAGTTCTTC
CATARTASGDEQFF
>TRBJ1-3|TRBD1|-|TRBV5-8
TGTGCCAGCAGCCCGCGGGACAGGGCGTTCGGAAACACCATATATTTT
CASSPRDRAFGNTIYF
>TRBJ2-3|-|-|TRBV5-1
TGCGCCAGCAGCTCGGGACATCAGGGCACAGATACGCAGTATTTT
CASSSGHQGTDTQYF
>TRBJ2-6|-|-|TRBV11-3
TGTGCCAGCAGGCCGGGGTCTGGGGCCAACGTCCTGACTTTC
CASRPGSGANVLTF
>TRBJ1-5|-|-|TRBV6-5
TGTGCCAGCAGCCGCCTCCAGGGGTCTCAGCAGCCCCAGCATTTT
CASSRLQGSQQPQHF
>TRBJ1-2|-|-|TRBV9
TGTGCCAGCAGCGTGACAGGCTCTAACTATGGCTACACCTTC
CASSVTGSNYGYTF
>TRBJ2-7|TRBD1|-|TRBV18
TGTGCCAGCTCACCGTCTAAAACAGGGACAGTTAAATCGAACTTC
CASSPSKTGTVKSNF
>TRBJ1-4|-|-|TRBV28
TGTGCCAGCAGTACGACAGTTTTGAAAGGGCTGTTTTTT
CASSTTVLKGLFF
>TRBJ1-2|-|-|TRBV29-1
TGCAGCGTTGAGGAAAAGGGAGATAGCTACACCTTC
CSVEEKGDSYTF
>TRBJ1-1|-|-|TRBV30
TGTGCCTGGAGGGGCCAGGTAAACACTGAAGCTTTCTTT
CAWRGQVNTEAFF
>TRBJ2-7|-|-|TRBV15
TGTGCCACCAGCAGGCGATCGGGCGAGCAGTACTTC
CATSRRSGEQYF
>TRBJ2-1|-|-|TRBV19
TGTGCCAGTAGTACAGACCGGAGTAGGGCCTACAATGAGCAGTTCTTC
CASSTDRSRAYNEQFF
>TRBJ1-5|-|-|TRBV30
TGTGCCTGGAGAGGCCTGAATAGCAATCAGCCCCAGCATTTT
CAWRGLNSNQPQHF
>TRBJ1-2|-|-|TRBV12-3/TRBV12-4
TGTGCCAGCTCGGCAGGCTATTTTTATGGCTACACCTTC
CASSAGYFYGYTF
>TRBJ2-7|-|-|TRBV13
TGTGCCAGCAGCTTCCCTGGCGGGGGCCTCTACGAGCAGTACTTC
CASSFPGGGLYEQYF
>TRBJ1-5|TRBD1|-|TRBV10-2
TGCGCCAGCAGTGAGTCGAGTCTACAGGGGGCGAAGAGCAATCAGCCCCAGCATTTT
CASSESSLQGAKSNQPQHF
>TRBJ2-5|-|-|TRBV4-1
TGCGCCAGCAGCGACTATTGGGGGAGAAGTGAACAAGAGACCCAGTACTTC
CASSDYWGRSEQETQYF
>TRBJ2-1|-|-|TRBV10-2
TGCGCCAGCAGGGAGACAGCCTACAATGAGCAGTTCTTC
CASRETAYNEQFF
>TRBJ1-5|TRBD1|-|TRBV30
TGTGCCTGGAAGGGGGCGTCGGGGGATTATAGCAATCAGCCCCAGCATTTT
CAWKGASGDYSNQPQHF
>TRBJ2-1|TRBD2|-|TRBV2
TGTGCCAGCAAATTCCCCAGCGGGGAGCTTTCCTACAATGAGCAGTTCTTC
CASKFPSGELSYNEQFF
>TRBJ2-7|TRBD1|few|TRBV12-5
TGTGCTAGTGGTTTGGGAAGGGGCAGGGGGATCGACGAGCAGTACTTC
CASGLGRGRGIDEQYF
>TRBJ1-6|-|-|TRBV6-2/TRBV6-3
TGTGCCAGCAGTTACCCACAGGGTCGCAATTCACCCCTCCACTTT
CASSYPQGRNSPLHF
>TRBJ2-1|TRBD2|few|TRBV2
TGTGCCAGCAACGGAGAAGCGGGGGCACGCTACAATGAGCAGTTCTTC
CASNGEAGARYNEQFF
>TRBJ2-7|-|-|TRBV28
TGTGCCAGCAGTCCCCCCTTGGGGTTCTCCTACGAGCAGTACTTC
CASSPPLGFSYEQYF
>TRBJ2-5|-|-|TRBV19
TGTGCCAGTAGTGTTGCTGGGGGGGCAGACCAGTACTTC
CASSVAGGADQYF
>TRBJ1-2|-|-|TRBV6-6
TGTGCCAGCAGATCCGGGATCCCGGATGGCTACACCTTC
CASRSGIPDGYTF
>TRBJ2-3|-|-|TRBV24-1
TGTGCCACCGGGGGCCAGGGAGGCACAGATACGCAGTATTTT
CATGGQGGTDTQYF